This T cell receptor beta chain was sequenced during a study of a mutant IDH1 vaccine in newly diagnosed glioma. Specified time point: week 47, end of study. Vaccine doses each comprised 300 ug of mutant IDH1 20-mer peptide, with topical imiquimod. In regard to this clone: Its antigen is unknown.

Here immunoSEQ multiplex PCR was the method, and the copy in TCRdb shows in-frame clones only, minus some. This table holds over 50,000 clones, 76% found once. The germline CDR1 and CDR2 sequences are SGHRS and YFSETQ. There are 15 residues in the CDR3. The V end lost 4 bases, the J end lost 0 bases, and 11 bases lay between the germline ends. The sequence was collected from a woman aged 35 to 49 with glioma. Some clones in this sample may be carry-over from other donors' samples. The sample consisted of PBMCs, taken from a glioma patient whose treatment included an IDH1 peptide vaccine. V gene TRBV5-1 combines with J gene TRBJ1-3; D is ambiguous. CDR3 nucleotides: TGCGCCAGCAGCCGCGAGGGCAGCTCTGGAAACACCATATATTTT. Its translation: CASSREGSSGNTIYF.